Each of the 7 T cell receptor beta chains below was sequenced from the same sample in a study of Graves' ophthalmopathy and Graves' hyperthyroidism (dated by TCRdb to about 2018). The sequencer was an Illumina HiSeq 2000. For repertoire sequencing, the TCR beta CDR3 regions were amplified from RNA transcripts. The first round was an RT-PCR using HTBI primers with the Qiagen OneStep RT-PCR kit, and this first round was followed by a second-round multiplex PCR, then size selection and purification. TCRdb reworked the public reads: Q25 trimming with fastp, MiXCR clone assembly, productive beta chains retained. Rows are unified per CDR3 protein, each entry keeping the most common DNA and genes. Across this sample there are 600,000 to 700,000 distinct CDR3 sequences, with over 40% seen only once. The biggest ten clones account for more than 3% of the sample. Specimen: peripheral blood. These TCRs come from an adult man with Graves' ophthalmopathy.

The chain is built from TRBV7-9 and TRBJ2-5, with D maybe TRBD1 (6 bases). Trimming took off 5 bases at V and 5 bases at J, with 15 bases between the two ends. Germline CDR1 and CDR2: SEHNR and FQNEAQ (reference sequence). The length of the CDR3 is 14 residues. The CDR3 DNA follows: TGTGCCAGCAGCCCAAAAGGACAGCGGGAGACCCAGTACTTC. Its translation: CASSPKGQRETQYF.

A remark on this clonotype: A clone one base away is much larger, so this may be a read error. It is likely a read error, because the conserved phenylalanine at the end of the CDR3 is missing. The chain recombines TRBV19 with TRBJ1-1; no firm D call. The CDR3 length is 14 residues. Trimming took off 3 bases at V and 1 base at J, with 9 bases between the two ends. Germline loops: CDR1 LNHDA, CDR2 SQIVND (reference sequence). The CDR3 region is CASSIYGGNTEAFL. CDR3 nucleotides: TGTGCCAGTAGTATTTATGGCGGGAACACTGAAGCTTTCCTT.

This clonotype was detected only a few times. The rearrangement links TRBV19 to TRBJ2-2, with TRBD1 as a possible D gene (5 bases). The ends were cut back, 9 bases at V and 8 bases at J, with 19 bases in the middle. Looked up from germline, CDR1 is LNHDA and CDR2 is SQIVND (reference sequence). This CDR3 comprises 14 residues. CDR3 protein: CASHTAGYLGELFF. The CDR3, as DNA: TGTGCCAGCCATACCGCAGGGTATCTAGGGGAGCTGTTTTTT.

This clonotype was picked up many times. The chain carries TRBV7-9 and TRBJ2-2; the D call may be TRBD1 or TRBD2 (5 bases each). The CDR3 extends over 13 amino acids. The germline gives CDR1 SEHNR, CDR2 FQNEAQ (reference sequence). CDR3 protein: CGGSGTNTGELFF. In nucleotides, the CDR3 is TGTGGGGGGAGCGGAACGAACACCGGGGAGCTGTTTTTT.

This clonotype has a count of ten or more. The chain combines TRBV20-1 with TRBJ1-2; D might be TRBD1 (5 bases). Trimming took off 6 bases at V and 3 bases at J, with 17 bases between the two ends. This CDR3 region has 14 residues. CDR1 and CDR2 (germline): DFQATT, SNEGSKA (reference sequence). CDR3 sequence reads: CSAPPRGRDYGYTF. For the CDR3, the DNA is TGCAGTGCCCCACCCCGGGGCCGGGACTATGGCTACACCTTC.

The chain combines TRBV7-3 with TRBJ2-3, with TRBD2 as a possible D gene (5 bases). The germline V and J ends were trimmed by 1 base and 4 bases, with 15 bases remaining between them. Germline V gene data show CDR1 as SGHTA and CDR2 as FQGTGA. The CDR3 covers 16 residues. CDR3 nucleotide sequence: TGTGCCAGCAGCTTAAGGGTAGCAGGAGGATCAGATACGCAGTATTTT. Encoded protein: CASSLRVAGGSDTQYF.

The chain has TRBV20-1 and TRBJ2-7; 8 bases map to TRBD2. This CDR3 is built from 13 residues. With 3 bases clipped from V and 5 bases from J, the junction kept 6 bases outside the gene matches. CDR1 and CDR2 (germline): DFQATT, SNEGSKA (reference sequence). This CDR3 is CSASGSGGDEQYF. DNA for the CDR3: TGCAGTGCTAGTGGGTCCGGGGGGGACGAGCAGTACTTC.